These T cell receptor beta chains were read from a single sample in a study of shared clonotypes between healthy human individuals. Here immunoSEQ multiplex PCR was the method, and the copy in TCRdb shows in-frame clones only, minus some. The data hold approximately 100,000 clones, with 68% observed a single time. The sample consisted of memory CD8+ T cells sorted from blood. The receptors come from a woman in her thirties in good health. Both conserved end residues are part of each CDR3. Each record gives: J gene, D gene, clone size, V gene, CDR3 DNA, CDR3 protein. The D gene is left open where the match is weak. Clone size, where shown, is once, few, many, or a class for clones that have expanded.

J: TRBJ2-1
D: -
size: -
V: TRBV13
DNA: TGTGCCAGCAGCTTAGGTATTTTCGGGGGACGGAATGAGCAGTTCTTC
CDR3: CASSLGIFGGRNEQFF

J: TRBJ2-5
D: -
size: -
V: TRBV11-3
DNA: TGTGCCAGCAGCTTAGATGCAGACCGCGAGACCCAGTACTTC
CDR3: CASSLDADRETQYF

J: TRBJ1-1
D: -
size: few
V: TRBV5-1
DNA: TGCGCCAGCAGCTTCTCTACCACTGAAGCTTTCTTT
CDR3: CASSFSTTEAFF

J: TRBJ2-2
D: TRBD2
size: -
V: TRBV27
DNA: TGTGCCAGCACCACGACTAGCTTAGGGGAGCTGTTTTTT
CDR3: CASTTTSLGELFF

J: TRBJ2-7
D: -
size: -
V: TRBV5-1
DNA: TGCGCCAGCAGCTCCTTTACATCGGGCCTGACGGCGAAGGTCGACTACGAGCAGTACTTC
CDR3: CASSSFTSGLTAKVDYEQYF

J: TRBJ2-7
D: -
size: -
V: TRBV19
DNA: TGTGCCAGTAGTATGCCGACAGGGAGGAGGAACGAGCAGTACTTC
CDR3: CASSMPTGRRNEQYF

J: TRBJ2-7
D: TRBD2
size: -
V: TRBV7-9
DNA: TGTGCCAGCAGCTTAGGGACTAGCGGGAGATCAGCCTACGAGCAGTACTTC
CDR3: CASSLGTSGRSAYEQYF

J: TRBJ2-1
D: -
size: -
V: TRBV7-9
DNA: TGTGCCAGCAGCTCCTTCATCACACGGAATGAGCAGTTCTTC
CDR3: CASSSFITRNEQFF

J: TRBJ2-1
D: -
size: -
V: TRBV5-1
DNA: TGCGCCAGCAGCAAGAATTCCGGGACACACGTGAGATCTGAGCAGTTCTTC
CDR3: CASSKNSGTHVRSEQFF

J: TRBJ2-1
D: -
size: once
V: TRBV6-5
DNA: TGTGCCAGCAGCTTACAGGGACCTGAGGATGAGCAGTTCTTC
CDR3: CASSLQGPEDEQFF

J: TRBJ2-1
D: TRBD2
size: -
V: TRBV10-3
DNA: TGTGCCACCGGGACTAGCGGGAGGTTTGGAAATGAGCAGTTCTTC
CDR3: CATGTSGRFGNEQFF

J: TRBJ1-5
D: -
size: -
V: TRBV27
DNA: TGTGCCAGCAGCCCGGACAGTACCAATCAGCCCCAGCATTTT
CDR3: CASSPDSTNQPQHF

J: TRBJ1-5
D: -
size: -
V: TRBV15
DNA: TGTGCCACCAGCAGGGCCTGGGCTTCAGGAGGCAATCAGCCCCAGCATTTT
CDR3: CATSRAWASGGNQPQHF

J: TRBJ2-3
D: -
size: -
V: TRBV9
DNA: TGTGCCAGCAGCGCTAATACGGATACGCAGTATTTT
CDR3: CASSANTDTQYF

J: TRBJ1-2
D: TRBD1
size: -
V: TRBV10-3
DNA: TGTGCCATCAGGGGGACAGGGGAAGGTGTCTTTGGCTACACCTTC
CDR3: CAIRGTGEGVFGYTF

J: TRBJ1-6
D: TRBD1
size: -
V: TRBV28
DNA: TGTGCCAGCAGCCAACCTTTAACCGGGACAGGGGATTCACCCCTCCACTTT
CDR3: CASSQPLTGTGDSPLHF

J: TRBJ2-2
D: -
size: -
V: TRBV10-1
DNA: TGCGCCAGCAGAGACGGCCAAGGGGTAGCGGAGAACACCGGGGAGCTGTTTTTT
CDR3: CASRDGQGVAENTGELFF

J: TRBJ2-3
D: TRBD2
size: few
V: TRBV6-1
DNA: TGTGCCAGCAGCAAGTTGGCGGGAGGTCTCGATACGCAGTATTTT
CDR3: CASSKLAGGLDTQYF

J: TRBJ1-5
D: -
size: -
V: TRBV7-8
DNA: TGTGCCAGCAGCCTTCCAGGGGGCAATCAGCCCCAGCATTTT
CDR3: CASSLPGGNQPQHF

J: TRBJ2-7
D: TRBD2
size: many
V: TRBV6-1
DNA: TGTGCCAGCAGTGAACATTCAGGGACTAGCTCCTACGAGCAGTACTTC
CDR3: CASSEHSGTSSYEQYF

J: TRBJ2-7
D: TRBD1
size: -
V: TRBV4-3
DNA: TGCGCCAGCAGCCAGGCCGGGACAGGACCCTACGAGCAGTACTTC
CDR3: CASSQAGTGPYEQYF

J: TRBJ1-5
D: -
size: few
V: TRBV7-2
DNA: TGTGCCAGCAGCCCCCGGGACCACGGGCCCCAGCATTTT
CDR3: CASSPRDHGPQHF

J: TRBJ2-1
D: -
size: -
V: TRBV15
DNA: TGTGCCACCAGCAGAGATTCCCGGGGGTCGGATGAGCAGTTCTTC
CDR3: CATSRDSRGSDEQFF

J: TRBJ2-7
D: -
size: -
V: TRBV4-2
DNA: TGTGCCAGCAGCCAAGATAACAGTGTACAGAGTTACGAGCAGTACTTC
CDR3: CASSQDNSVQSYEQYF

J: TRBJ1-2
D: -
size: -
V: TRBV11-2
DNA: TGTGCCAGCAGCTTAGGTAGACAGAAAGGGGGCTACACCTTC
CDR3: CASSLGRQKGGYTF

J: TRBJ2-1
D: -
size: -
V: TRBV29-1
DNA: TGCAGCGTTGAAGATTTAGCGAGCTCCTACAATGAGCAGTTCTTC
CDR3: CSVEDLASSYNEQFF

J: TRBJ1-2
D: -
size: -
V: TRBV19
DNA: TGTGCCAGTAGTATTGCAGTTTTCTATGGCTACACCTTC
CDR3: CASSIAVFYGYTF

J: TRBJ2-7
D: TRBD2
size: -
V: TRBV2
DNA: TGTGCCAGCAGCCTAGCGGGAAAGGACGAGCAGTACTTC
CDR3: CASSLAGKDEQYF

J: TRBJ1-3
D: -
size: -
V: TRBV6-6
DNA: TGTGCCAGCAACGATCCGGGGCCTGGAAACACCATATATTTT
CDR3: CASNDPGPGNTIYF

J: TRBJ2-1
D: -
size: -
V: TRBV25-1
DNA: TGTGCCAGCAGTGCGAGCTCCTACAATGAGCAGTTCTTC
CDR3: CASSASSYNEQFF

J: TRBJ2-1
D: -
size: -
V: TRBV7-3
DNA: TGTGCCAGCAGCCGCCAGGGGGGGAATGAGCAGTTCTTC
CDR3: CASSRQGGNEQFF

J: TRBJ2-7
D: -
size: -
V: TRBV7-3
DNA: TGTGCCAGTTCCTTAGGGGACGAATACGAGCAGTACTTC
CDR3: CASSLGDEYEQYF

J: TRBJ2-2
D: -
size: -
V: TRBV29-1
DNA: TGCAGCGTTAAGGGGTTATCGAACACCGGGGAGCTGTTTTTT
CDR3: CSVKGLSNTGELFF

J: TRBJ2-5
D: -
size: few
V: TRBV7-2
DNA: TGTGCCAGCAGCCCGCGGGACAGCGGGACCCAGTACTTC
CDR3: CASSPRDSGTQYF

J: TRBJ2-7
D: -
size: -
V: TRBV10-1
DNA: TGCGCCAGCAGTCTACTCCGGGCAGGAGAGCAGTACTTC
CDR3: CASSLLRAGEQYF

J: TRBJ2-7
D: -
size: -
V: TRBV10-3
DNA: TGTGCCATCTGGAGGGCCGGAGGGGAGCAGTACTTC
CDR3: CAIWRAGGEQYF

J: TRBJ1-4
D: TRBD1
size: few
V: TRBV28
DNA: TGTGCCAGCAGTTTATTGGGGACAGGGGCCCTCAATGAAAAACTGTTTTTT
CDR3: CASSLLGTGALNEKLFF

J: TRBJ2-2
D: -
size: -
V: TRBV6-5
DNA: TGTGCCAGCAGTCGTACGGGCACCGGGGAGCTGTTTTTT
CDR3: CASSRTGTGELFF

J: TRBJ2-1
D: TRBD2
size: -
V: TRBV29-1
DNA: TGCAGCGTTACAGCGGGAGGGCCTAATGAGCAGTTCTTC
CDR3: CSVTAGGPNEQFF

J: TRBJ2-7
D: -
size: few
V: TRBV6-1
DNA: TGTGCCAGCAGTGAATTGGGGGGAGCGGATCAGTACTTC
CDR3: CASSELGGADQYF

J: TRBJ2-2
D: TRBD1
size: -
V: TRBV7-9
DNA: TGTGCCAGCAGCTCCAGTCCCGGGACAGGGCCCGGGGAGCTGTTTTTT
CDR3: CASSSSPGTGPGELFF

J: TRBJ2-2
D: -
size: -
V: TRBV25-1
DNA: TGTGCCAGCAGTGAGCGGGATCGGGACACCGGGGAGCTGTTTTTT
CDR3: CASSERDRDTGELFF

J: TRBJ2-1
D: -
size: many
V: TRBV15
DNA: TGTGCCACCAGCAGAGATCCCGACGGACTTTACAATGAGCAGTTCTTC
CDR3: CATSRDPDGLYNEQFF

J: TRBJ2-7
D: -
size: -
V: TRBV5-1
DNA: TGCGCCAGCAGCTTGGGGCGATCCTACGAGCAGTACTTC
CDR3: CASSLGRSYEQYF

J: TRBJ1-4
D: -
size: few
V: TRBV28
DNA: TGTGCCAGCAGCTCCCCTACAGAGCTTAATGAAAAACTGTTTTTT
CDR3: CASSSPTELNEKLFF

J: TRBJ2-2
D: TRBD2
size: few
V: TRBV6-4
DNA: TGTGCCAGCAGTGATTCGCTAGCGGGAGCCGGGGAGCTGTTTTTT
CDR3: CASSDSLAGAGELFF

J: TRBJ2-2
D: -
size: many
V: TRBV6-4
DNA: TGTGCCAGCAGTGAATCCAACACCGGGGAGCTGTTTTTT
CDR3: CASSESNTGELFF

J: TRBJ2-7
D: -
size: many
V: TRBV11-2
DNA: TGTGCCAGCAGCTTAGATCTAGGAAGCGGGCAGTACTTC
CDR3: CASSLDLGSGQYF

J: TRBJ1-5
D: TRBD1
size: once
V: TRBV2
DNA: TGTGCCAGCAGCGCAACAGGGGGGCAGCCCCAGCATTTT
CDR3: CASSATGGQPQHF

J: TRBJ2-7
D: -
size: -
V: TRBV7-9
DNA: TGTGCCAGCAGCTTGACCGGGAGCGAGCAGTACTTC
CDR3: CASSLTGSEQYF

J: TRBJ2-2
D: -
size: once
V: TRBV6-4
DNA: TGTGCCAGCAGTGACGGAGCGGCAAAGACCGGGGAGCTGTTTTTT
CDR3: CASSDGAAKTGELFF

J: TRBJ2-7
D: -
size: -
V: TRBV27
DNA: TGTGCCAGCAGTTTGGGCGGGATCTACGAGCAGTACTTC
CDR3: CASSLGGIYEQYF

J: TRBJ1-1
D: -
size: -
V: TRBV9
DNA: TGTGCCAGCAGCGTATCTGGAGGCACTGAAGCTTTCTTT
CDR3: CASSVSGGTEAFF

J: TRBJ2-3
D: -
size: -
V: TRBV27
DNA: TGTGCCAGCAGCTTGGGCGCCGCGGCGGCAGATACGCAGTATTTT
CDR3: CASSLGAAAADTQYF

J: TRBJ1-2
D: -
size: once
V: TRBV7-9
DNA: TGTGCCAGCAGCTTAGGGGACACTACCTATGGCTACACCTTC
CDR3: CASSLGDTTYGYTF

J: TRBJ2-1
D: TRBD2
size: -
V: TRBV27
DNA: TGTGCCAGCAGTTTCGCTAGCGGGATCCGTGAGCAGTTCTTC
CDR3: CASSFASGIREQFF

J: TRBJ2-1
D: TRBD2
size: few
V: TRBV27
DNA: TGTGCCAGCAGTCCTCGACCCGGGACTAGCCCCAACAATGAGCAGTTCTTC
CDR3: CASSPRPGTSPNNEQFF

J: TRBJ2-3
D: TRBD1
size: -
V: TRBV5-6
DNA: TGTGCCAGCAGCCGCGGACAGGCAGATACGCAGTATTTT
CDR3: CASSRGQADTQYF

J: TRBJ2-7
D: -
size: -
V: TRBV5-1
DNA: TGCGCCAGCAGCCCCGACGGGGCCACCAACTATTACGAGCAGTACTTC
CDR3: CASSPDGATNYYEQYF

J: TRBJ2-1
D: -
size: -
V: TRBV25-1
DNA: TGTGCCAGCAGTGTAGGAGGGGGTCACAATGAGCAGTTCTTC
CDR3: CASSVGGGHNEQFF